One and the same sample provided the 17 T cell receptor beta chains below, sequenced in a study of a mutant IDH1 vaccine in newly diagnosed glioma. Time point indicated: week 23, last vaccination. Doses of 300 ug of mutant IDH1 20-mer peptide were given with topical imiquimod. Their cognate antigens are unknown. Using immunoSEQ multiplex PCR, the repertoire was profiled, and TCRdb retains in-frame clones only, with some absent. The table has 70,000 to 95,000 clones, around 85% seen once. Sequenced here: PBMCs, sampled from a glioma patient whose treatment included an IDH1 peptide vaccine. Receptors originate from a woman in her fifties or sixties with glioma.

This chain links TRBV25-1 with TRBJ2-1; D gene unclear. Germline V lookup: CDR1 MGHDK, CDR2 SYGVNS. The CDR3 totals 13 residues. Trimming shortened V by 2 bases and J by 6 bases, and 8 bases separated the two germline ends. CDR3: CASSEGFGNEQFF. CDR3 DNA: TGTGCCAGCAGTGAAGGGTTCGGCAATGAGCAGTTCTTC.

The V call is TRBV10-3, the J call TRBJ2-7; 8 bases map to TRBD1. After removal of 3 bases from V and 5 bases from J, the junction contained 6 bases not matched to a gene. The CDR3 has 14 residues. The germline V gene has CDR1 ENHRY and CDR2 SYGVKD. The CDR3 DNA reads as TGTGCCATCAGTGAAGGGCAGGGACAGGACGAGCAGTACTTC. Amino acids: CAISEGQGQDEQYF.

This chain uses TRBV5-1 with TRBJ2-1, with 7 bases fitting TRBD1. The CDR3 runs to 18 residues. Germline-derived CDR1 and CDR2 are SGHRS and YFSETQ. Unmatched junction bases numbered 9, after V lost 0 bases and J lost 0 bases. In DNA form, the CDR3 reads TGCGCCAGCAGCTTGGATCCACTGGGACAGAGCTCCTACAATGAGCAGTTCTTC. It codes for CASSLDPLGQSSYNEQFF.

The chain combines TRBV7-9 with TRBJ1-5, with 7 bases aligning to TRBD1. Germline loops: CDR1 SEHNR, CDR2 FQNEAQ (reference sequence). The trim removed 0 bases at V and 4 bases at J, leaving 6 bases unmatched. CDR3 length equals 16 residues. This CDR3 reads CASSLASGTVNQPQHF. As DNA, the CDR3 is TGTGCCAGCAGCTTAGCCTCCGGGACAGTAAATCAGCCCCAGCATTTT.

The table lists this clone with a count of one. As the CDR3 is not closed by the conserved phenylalanine or tryptophan, this likely results from a read error. No DNA is shown, since the ends of the CDR3 on it are uncertain; the CDR3 is the one TCRdb lists. V usage is TRBV11-2 and J usage is TRBJ2-3; TRBD1, as called in the table, went unchecked against the DNA. The CDR3 is 12 amino acids in total, end residues counted. Germline V lookup: CDR1 SGHAT, CDR2 FQNNGV. The CDR3: CASSLARDSLTV.

CDR3 amino acids: CASSIRLAGGAVSYNEQFF. The CDR3 DNA sequence: TGTGCCAGTAGTATTAGACTAGCGGGAGGTGCGGTATCCTACAATGAGCAGTTCTTC. The rearrangement links TRBV19 to TRBJ2-1; 13 nucleotides agree with TRBD2. Per germline, CDR1 LNHDA and CDR2 SQIVND (reference sequence). This CDR3 contains 19 residues. The junction had 9 bases not matched to a gene; V was cut back by 3 bases and J by 1 base.

The chain carries TRBV27 and TRBJ1-5; possible D gene TRBD1, 5 bases. Germline V gene sequence: CDR1 MNHEY, CDR2 SMNVEV (reference sequence). The V end lost 0 bases, the J end lost 3 bases, and 12 bases lay between the germline ends. The CDR3 consists of 16 residues. The CDR3 nucleotides read TGTGCCAGCAGTTTATCCGGGACGCCTTACAATCAGCCCCAGCATTTT. As protein: CASSLSGTPYNQPQHF.

The rearrangement joins TRBV5-1 to TRBJ2-7, with 14 bases identical to TRBD2. The V and J ends lost 7 bases and 7 bases, in that order; junction bases with no gene match: 4. This CDR3 region has 13 residues. Germline V CDR1 and CDR2: SGHRS, YFSETQ. CDR3 bases: TGCGCCAGCGGACTAGCGGGAGGTAGGGAGCAGTACTTC. It translates to CASGLAGGREQYF. Using reference TRBV5-1 and TRBJ2-7 for the parts outside the CDR3, the full variable domain is KAGVTQTPRYLIKTRGQQVTLSCSPISGHRSVSWYQQTPGQGLQFLFEYFSETQRNKGNFPGRFSGRQFSNSRSEMNVSTLELGDSALYLCASGLAGGREQYFGPGTRLTVT.

This chain links TRBV21-1 with TRBJ2-7; the table's D call, TRBD1, has no DNA check behind it. TRBV21-1 corresponds to a pseudogene. The CDR3 consists of 12 residues. CDR3 in DNA: TGTGCCAGCAGCAAAGAGGGGCAGGAGCAGTACTTC. It is translated as CASSKEGQEQYF.

This clone was seen more than once but under ten times. The genes are TRBV30 and TRBJ1-1; possibly TRBD1 for D (6 bases). The CDR3 runs to 12 residues. The V gene's germline CDR1 is GTSNPN and CDR2 SVGIG (reference sequence). V lost 3 bases to trimming and J lost 10 bases, with 15 bases between them. The CDR3 sequence: CAWRGGAVGAFF. CDR3 nucleotides: TGTGCCTGGAGAGGGGGGGCGGTGGGAGCTTTCTTT. Full variable domain (outside the CDR3, taken from reference TRBV30 and TRBJ1-1): SQTIHQWPATLVQPVGSPLSLECTVEGTSNPNLYWYRQAAGRGLQLLFYSVGIGQISSEVPQNLSASRPQDRQFILSSKKLLLSDSGFYLCAWRGGAVGAFFGQGTRLTVV.

As regards this clone: The same CDR3 is also encoded by other DNA sequences in this sample. V usage is TRBV9 and J usage is TRBJ2-3, with a tentative D call TRBD1 (5 bases). CDR1 SGDLS and CDR2 YYNGEE come from the germline V gene. CDR3 length: 15 amino acids. Trimming removed 0 bases at V and 3 bases at J, with 11 bases between. The CDR3 bases are TGTGCCAGCAGCGTAGGGGGCAGGGCTACAGATACGCAGTATTTT. This translates into CASSVGGRATDTQYF.

J is TRBJ1-6 and V is TRBV5-5; unclear D gene. Between the trimmed V and J ends, which lost 4 bases and 7 bases, there was a span of 15 bases. The CDR3 totals 15 residues. The germline V gene encodes CDR1 SGHKS and CDR2 YYEKEE (reference sequence). The CDR3 DNA sequence: TGTGCCAGCAGCCACGACCCGACCGTAAATTCACCCCTCCACTTT. Translating it yields CASSHDPTVNSPLHF.

The CDR3 reads CASSQGDRVYEQYF. CDR3 bases: TGTGCCAGCTCACAGGGGGACAGGGTCTACGAGCAGTACTTC. The chain combines TRBV18 with TRBJ2-7, with 9 positions matching TRBD1. The J segment lost 3 bases and the V segment lost 4 bases, leaving 4 bases of the junction unmatched. The germline V gene has CDR1 KGHSH and CDR2 LQKENI. This CDR3 contains 14 residues.

This clone was picked up a small number of times. The chain couples TRBV7-9 to TRBJ2-7, with 10 bases fitting TRBD2. The CDR3 runs to 14 residues. CDR1 and CDR2 from the germline V gene are SEHNR and FQNEAQ (reference sequence). With V trimmed by 4 bases and J by 5 bases, 5 bases remained unmatched. As DNA, the CDR3 is TGTGCCAGCAGCTCCAGAGCGGGAGGGCACGAGCAGTACTTC. Residues: CASSSRAGGHEQYF.

The rearrangement joins TRBV30 to TRBJ2-5; possible D gene TRBD1, 6 bases. Trimming removed 4 bases from V and 2 bases from J, with 14 bases in between. CDR3 size: 14 residues. Looked up from germline, CDR1 is GTSNPN and CDR2 is SVGIG (reference sequence). CDR3 nucleotides: TGTGCCTGGAACAGGGACCTCGGGCAAGAGACCCAGTACTTC. It is translated as CAWNRDLGQETQYF.

The rearrangement uses TRBV5-6 and TRBJ2-3; the D is unclear. V was shortened by 0 bases and J by 0 bases, with 8 bases between the two germline ends. The CDR3 totals 15 residues. The germline V gene encodes CDR1 SGHDT and CDR2 YYEEEE. The DNA of the CDR3 is TGTGCCAGCAGCTTGGTGGGCAGAAGCACAGATACGCAGTATTTT. Its translation is CASSLVGRSTDTQYF.

This chain connects TRBV6-1 to TRBJ2-1; no clear D. V lost 3 bases, J lost 10 bases, and 13 bases lay in between. Germline CDR1 and CDR2: MNHNS and SASEGT. The CDR3 sequence is 13 residues long. In DNA form, the CDR3 reads TGTGCCAGCAGTGAGACGGGTATAGGCGAGCAGTTCTTC. This encodes CASSETGIGEQFF.